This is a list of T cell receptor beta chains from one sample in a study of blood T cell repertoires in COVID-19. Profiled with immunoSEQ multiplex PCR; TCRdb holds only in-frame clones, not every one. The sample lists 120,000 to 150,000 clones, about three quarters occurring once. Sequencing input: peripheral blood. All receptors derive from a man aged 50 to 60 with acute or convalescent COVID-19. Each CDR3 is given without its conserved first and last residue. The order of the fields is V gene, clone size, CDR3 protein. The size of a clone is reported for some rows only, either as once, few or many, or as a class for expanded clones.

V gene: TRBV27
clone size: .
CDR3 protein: ASSPGFGRGNTEAF

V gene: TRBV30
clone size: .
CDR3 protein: AWSRRGEAF

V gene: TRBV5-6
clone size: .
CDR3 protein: ASSQNRGSYGYT

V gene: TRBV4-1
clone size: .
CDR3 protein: ASSHDSHQETQY

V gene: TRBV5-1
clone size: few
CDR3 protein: ASSADRGRYNEQF

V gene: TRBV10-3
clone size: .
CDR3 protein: AISESELREDTQY

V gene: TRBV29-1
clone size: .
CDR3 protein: SAGQEYGYT

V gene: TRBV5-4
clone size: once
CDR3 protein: ASSFCRDRANGQPQH

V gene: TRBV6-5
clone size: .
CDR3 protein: ASSIGQGAYEQY

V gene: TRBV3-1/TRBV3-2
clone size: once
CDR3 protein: ASSHRSSGANVLT

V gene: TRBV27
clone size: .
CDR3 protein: ASSQGLYLDTQY

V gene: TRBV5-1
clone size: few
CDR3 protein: ASRRTGGTEAF

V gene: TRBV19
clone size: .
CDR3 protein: ASSMTEETEAF

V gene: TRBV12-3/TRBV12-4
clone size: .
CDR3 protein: ASSFKLNTEAF

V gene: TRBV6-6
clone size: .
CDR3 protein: ASSPEVEKLF

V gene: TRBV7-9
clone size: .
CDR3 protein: ASSPGLPQETQY

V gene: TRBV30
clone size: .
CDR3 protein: AWSVGRERADTQY

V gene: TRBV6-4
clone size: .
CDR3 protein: ASSALPGSGYGYT

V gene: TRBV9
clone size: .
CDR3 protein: ASSVQSRDSRTDTQY

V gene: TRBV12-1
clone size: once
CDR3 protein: ASSPKWGQFVIYGYT

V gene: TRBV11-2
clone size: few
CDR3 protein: ASSLSTGPDTQY

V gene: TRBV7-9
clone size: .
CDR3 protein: ASSRGNSGANVLT

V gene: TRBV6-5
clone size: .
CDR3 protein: ASSYSGESADTQY

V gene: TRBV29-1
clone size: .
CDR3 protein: SVGLAKNIQY

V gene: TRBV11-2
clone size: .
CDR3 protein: ASSTTPGEYETQY

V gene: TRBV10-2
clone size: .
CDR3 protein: ASSESTRSEQY

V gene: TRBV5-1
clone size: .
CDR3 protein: ASSLGTVNPSYNEQF

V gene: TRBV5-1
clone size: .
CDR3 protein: ASSPRGLAGGLIADTQY

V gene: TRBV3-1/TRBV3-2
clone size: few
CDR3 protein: ASSQTDRLYEQY

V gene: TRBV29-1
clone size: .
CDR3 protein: SANRGVSTEAF

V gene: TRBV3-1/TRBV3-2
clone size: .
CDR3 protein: ASSQASGVGETQY

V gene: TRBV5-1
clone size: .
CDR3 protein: ASSLGTSDTGELF

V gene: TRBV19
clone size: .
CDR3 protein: ASSDGAGVTYNEQF

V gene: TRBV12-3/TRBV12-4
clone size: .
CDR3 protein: ASSFTGLIT

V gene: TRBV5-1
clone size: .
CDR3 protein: ASSLWPEGEETQY

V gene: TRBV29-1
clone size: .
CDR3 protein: SVVRGTANYGYT

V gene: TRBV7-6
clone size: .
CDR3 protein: ASSLESSGNTGELF

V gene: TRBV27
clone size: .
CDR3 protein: ASSLFPSPTSGGADTQY

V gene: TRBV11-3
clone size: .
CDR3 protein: ASSFSPSGFLTGELF

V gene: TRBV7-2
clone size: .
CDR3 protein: ASSPTGIEGYT

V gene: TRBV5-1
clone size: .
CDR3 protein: ASSLDGTSNDEQY

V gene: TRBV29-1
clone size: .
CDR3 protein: SGRLAGSDTQY

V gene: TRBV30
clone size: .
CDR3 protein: AWSVTPGQGASYEQY